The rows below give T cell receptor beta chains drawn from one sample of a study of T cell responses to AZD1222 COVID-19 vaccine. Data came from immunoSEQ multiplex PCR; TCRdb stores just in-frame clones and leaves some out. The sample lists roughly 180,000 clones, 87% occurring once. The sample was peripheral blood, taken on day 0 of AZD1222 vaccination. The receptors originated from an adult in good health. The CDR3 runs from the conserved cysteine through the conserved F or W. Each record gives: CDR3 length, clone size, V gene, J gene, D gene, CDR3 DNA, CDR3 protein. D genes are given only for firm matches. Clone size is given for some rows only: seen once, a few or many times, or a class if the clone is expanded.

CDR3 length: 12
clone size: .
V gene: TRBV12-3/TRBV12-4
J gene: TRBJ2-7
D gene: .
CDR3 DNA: TGTGCCAGCAGCCGTGACAGCTACGAGCAGTACTTC
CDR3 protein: CASSRDSYEQYF

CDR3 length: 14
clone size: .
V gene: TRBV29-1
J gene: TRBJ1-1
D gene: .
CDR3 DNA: TGCAGCGCGCCTTTGGGGGCGGGGAACACTGAAGCTTTCTTT
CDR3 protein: CSAPLGAGNTEAFF

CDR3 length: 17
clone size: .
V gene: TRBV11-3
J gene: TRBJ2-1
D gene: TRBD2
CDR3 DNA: TGTGCCAGCAGCTTAGACGCGCGGGAGTCCGGCTACAATGAGCAGTTCTTC
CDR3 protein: CASSLDARESGYNEQFF

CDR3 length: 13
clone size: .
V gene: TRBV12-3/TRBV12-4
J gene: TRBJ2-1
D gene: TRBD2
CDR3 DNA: TGTGCCAGCAGTTTGGGGGTAGCGGGTGAGCAGTTCTTC
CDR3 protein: CASSLGVAGEQFF

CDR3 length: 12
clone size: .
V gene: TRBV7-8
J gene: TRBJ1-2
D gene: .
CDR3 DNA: TGTGCCAGCAGCTTAGGCACTGATGGCTACACCTTC
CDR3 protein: CASSLGTDGYTF

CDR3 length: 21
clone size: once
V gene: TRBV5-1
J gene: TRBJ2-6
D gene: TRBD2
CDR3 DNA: TGCGCCAGCAGCTTGAGGACTAGCGCCATAACACCAAGATCTGGGGCCAACGTCCTGACTTTC
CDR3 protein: CASSLRTSAITPRSGANVLTF

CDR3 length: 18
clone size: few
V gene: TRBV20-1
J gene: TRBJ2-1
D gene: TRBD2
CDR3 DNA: TGCAGTGCTAGTGGCCTGGGTTCGAGCGGGAGAACCTACAATGAGCAGTTCTTC
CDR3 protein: CSASGLGSSGRTYNEQFF

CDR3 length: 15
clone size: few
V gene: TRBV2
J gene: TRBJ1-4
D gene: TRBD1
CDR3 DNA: TGTGCCAGCAGACCTTTGACAGGGATAGAGGAAAAACTGTTTTTT
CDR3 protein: CASRPLTGIEEKLFF

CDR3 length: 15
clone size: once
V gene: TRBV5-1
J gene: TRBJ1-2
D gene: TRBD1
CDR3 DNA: TGCGCCAGCAGCCCAGGACTGACAGGGGCGACTGGCTACACCTTC
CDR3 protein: CASSPGLTGATGYTF

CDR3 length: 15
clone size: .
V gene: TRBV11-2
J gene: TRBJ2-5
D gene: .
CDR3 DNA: TGTGCCAGCAGCTCGCAAAAGAGCAGGAGGGAGACCCAGTACTTC
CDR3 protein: CASSSQKSRRETQYF

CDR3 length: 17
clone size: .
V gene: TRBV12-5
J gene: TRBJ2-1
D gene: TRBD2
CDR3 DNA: TGTGCTAGTGGTTTGGTACTGGGTCGAGGGAGGGAAAATGAGCAGTTCTTC
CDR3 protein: CASGLVLGRGRENEQFF

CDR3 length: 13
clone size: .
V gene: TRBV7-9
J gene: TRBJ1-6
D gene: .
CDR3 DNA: TGTGCCAGCAGCTTAGCGCAGAATTCACCCCTCCACTTT
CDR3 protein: CASSLAQNSPLHF

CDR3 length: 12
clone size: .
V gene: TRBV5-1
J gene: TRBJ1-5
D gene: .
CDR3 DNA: TGCGCCAGCAGCTTGGAGGTGCAGCCCCAGCATTTT
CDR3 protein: CASSLEVQPQHF

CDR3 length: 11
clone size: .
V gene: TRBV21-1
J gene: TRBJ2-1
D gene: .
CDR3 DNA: TGTGCCAGCATCACAAACCGGGGGCAGTTCTTC
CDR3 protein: CASITNRGQFF

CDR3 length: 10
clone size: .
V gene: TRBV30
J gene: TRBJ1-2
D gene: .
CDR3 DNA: TGTGCCTGGACACATCAGGGATTAACCTTC
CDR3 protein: CAWTHQGLTF

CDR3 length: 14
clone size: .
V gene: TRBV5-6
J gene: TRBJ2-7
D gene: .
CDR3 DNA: TGTGCCAGCAGCTTTAGCCAGGGGATCTACGAGCAGTACTTC
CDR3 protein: CASSFSQGIYEQYF

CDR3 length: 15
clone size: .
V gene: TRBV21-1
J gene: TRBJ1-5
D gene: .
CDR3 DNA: .
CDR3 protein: CASSEVGKGNQPQHF

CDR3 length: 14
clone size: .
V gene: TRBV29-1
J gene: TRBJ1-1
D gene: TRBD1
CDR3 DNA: TGCAGCGTCGGACAGGGGGGTTTGGACACTGAAGCTTTCTTT
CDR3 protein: CSVGQGGLDTEAFF

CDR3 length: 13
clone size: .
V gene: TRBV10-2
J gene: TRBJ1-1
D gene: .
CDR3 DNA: TGCGCCAGCAGTGTTGCGGGGAACACTGAAGCTTTCTTT
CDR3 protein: CASSVAGNTEAFF

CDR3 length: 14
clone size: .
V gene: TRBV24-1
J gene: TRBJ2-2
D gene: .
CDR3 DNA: TGTGCCACCAGGAAGGGTGGCGACACCGGGGAGCTGTTTTTT
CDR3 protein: CATRKGGDTGELFF

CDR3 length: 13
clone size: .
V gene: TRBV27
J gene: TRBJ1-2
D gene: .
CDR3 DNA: TGTGCCAGCAGTTTATCAACTCTCCATGGCTACACCTTC
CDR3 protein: CASSLSTLHGYTF

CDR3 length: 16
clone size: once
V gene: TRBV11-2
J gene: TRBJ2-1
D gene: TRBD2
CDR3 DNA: TGTGCCAGCAGCCGGACTAGCGGGAACTCCTACAATGAGCAGTTCTTC
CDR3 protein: CASSRTSGNSYNEQFF

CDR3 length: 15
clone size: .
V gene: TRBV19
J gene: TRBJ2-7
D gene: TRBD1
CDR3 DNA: TGTGCCAGTAGTTCACCGGGACAGGGCGGGTACGAGCAGTACTTC
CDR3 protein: CASSSPGQGGYEQYF

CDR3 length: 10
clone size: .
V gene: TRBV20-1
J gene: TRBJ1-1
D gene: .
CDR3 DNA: TGCAGTGGAGATAGCACTGAAGCTTTCTTT
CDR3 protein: CSGDSTEAFF

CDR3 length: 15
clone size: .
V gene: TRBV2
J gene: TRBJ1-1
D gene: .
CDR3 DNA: TGTGCCAGCAGTGAATACGGGCAGACGAACACTGAAGCTTTCTTT
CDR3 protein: CASSEYGQTNTEAFF

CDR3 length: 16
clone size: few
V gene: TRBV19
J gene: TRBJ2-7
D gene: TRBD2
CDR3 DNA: TGTGCCAGTACCCGGACTAGCGGGGGTTTCTCCTACGAGCAGTACTTC
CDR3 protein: CASTRTSGGFSYEQYF

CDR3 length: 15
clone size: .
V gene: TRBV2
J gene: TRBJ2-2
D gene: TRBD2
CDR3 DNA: TGTGCCGGCTCTGGACTAGCGAGGAACACCGGGGAGCTGTTTTTT
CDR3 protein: CAGSGLARNTGELFF

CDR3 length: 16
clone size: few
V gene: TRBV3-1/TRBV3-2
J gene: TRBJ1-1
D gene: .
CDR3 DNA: TGTGCCAGCAGCCAAGATCTGGCAGGGAAGGGAGCTGAAGCTTTCTTT
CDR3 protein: CASSQDLAGKGAEAFF

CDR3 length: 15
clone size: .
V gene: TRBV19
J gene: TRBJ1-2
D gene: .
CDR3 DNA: TGTGCCAGTAGTGCCTCGGGTCTTACTAACTATGGCTACACCTTC
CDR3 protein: CASSASGLTNYGYTF

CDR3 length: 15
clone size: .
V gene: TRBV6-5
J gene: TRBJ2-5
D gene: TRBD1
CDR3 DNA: TGTGCCAGCAGAAATAGGACAGGGAGGCAAGAGACCCAGTACTTC
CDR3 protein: CASRNRTGRQETQYF

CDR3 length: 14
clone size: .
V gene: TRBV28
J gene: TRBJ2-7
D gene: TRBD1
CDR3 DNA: TGTGCCAGCAGTTTTCGGGACAGACCCTACGAGCAGTACTTC
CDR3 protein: CASSFRDRPYEQYF

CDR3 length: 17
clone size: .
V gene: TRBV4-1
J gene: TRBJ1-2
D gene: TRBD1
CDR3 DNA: TGCGCCAGCAGCCAAGGTCTTAGGGACAGTAAGGCTCATGGCTACACCTTC
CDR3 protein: CASSQGLRDSKAHGYTF

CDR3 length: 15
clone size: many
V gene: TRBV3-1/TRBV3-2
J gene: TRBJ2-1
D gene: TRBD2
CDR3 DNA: TGTGCCAGCAGCTCGGGACTAGCGGGGTACAATGAGCAGTTCTTC
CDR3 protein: CASSSGLAGYNEQFF

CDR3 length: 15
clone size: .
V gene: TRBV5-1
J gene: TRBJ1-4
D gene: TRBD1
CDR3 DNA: TGCGCCAGCAGCAGCCGGGACAGGGAGGCTGAAAAACTGTTTTTT
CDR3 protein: CASSSRDREAEKLFF

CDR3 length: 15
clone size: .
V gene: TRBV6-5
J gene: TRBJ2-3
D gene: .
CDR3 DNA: TGTGCCAGCAGTTACTCTTCAGCGTACACAGATACGCAGTATTTT
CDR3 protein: CASSYSSAYTDTQYF

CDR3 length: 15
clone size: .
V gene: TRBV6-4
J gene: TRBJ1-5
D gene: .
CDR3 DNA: TGTGCCAGCAGTGAAGTGGGGGGGTCCAATCAGCCCCAGCATTTT
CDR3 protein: CASSEVGGSNQPQHF

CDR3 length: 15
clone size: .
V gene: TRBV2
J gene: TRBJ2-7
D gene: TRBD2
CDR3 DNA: TGTGCCAGTCGATCCCGGACTAGCGAAATTTACGAGCAGTACTTC
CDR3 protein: CASRSRTSEIYEQYF

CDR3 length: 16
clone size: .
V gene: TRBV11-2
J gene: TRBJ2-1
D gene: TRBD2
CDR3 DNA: TGTGCCAGCAGCTTAACCCCCGGGACTAGCGGGAGGGTGCAGTTCTTC
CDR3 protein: CASSLTPGTSGRVQFF

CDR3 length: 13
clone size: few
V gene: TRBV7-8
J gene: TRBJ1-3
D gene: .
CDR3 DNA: TGTGCCAGCAGCTTAAGAGGGGGAAACACCATATATTTT
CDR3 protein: CASSLRGGNTIYF

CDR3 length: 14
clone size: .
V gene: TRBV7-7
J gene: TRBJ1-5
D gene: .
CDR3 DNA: TGTGCCAGCAGCTTAGTCTTCGGAGATCAGCCCCAGCATTTT
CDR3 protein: CASSLVFGDQPQHF

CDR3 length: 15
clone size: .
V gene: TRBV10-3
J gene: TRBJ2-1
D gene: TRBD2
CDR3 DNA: TGTGCCATCAGTGCCGGGACTAGCGGGAGTAATGAGCAGTTCTTC
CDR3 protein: CAISAGTSGSNEQFF

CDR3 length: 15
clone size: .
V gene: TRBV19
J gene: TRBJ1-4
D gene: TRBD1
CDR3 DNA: TGTGCCAGTAATGTGGGGACAGGGGGCTTTGGAAAACTGTTTTTT
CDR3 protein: CASNVGTGGFGKLFF